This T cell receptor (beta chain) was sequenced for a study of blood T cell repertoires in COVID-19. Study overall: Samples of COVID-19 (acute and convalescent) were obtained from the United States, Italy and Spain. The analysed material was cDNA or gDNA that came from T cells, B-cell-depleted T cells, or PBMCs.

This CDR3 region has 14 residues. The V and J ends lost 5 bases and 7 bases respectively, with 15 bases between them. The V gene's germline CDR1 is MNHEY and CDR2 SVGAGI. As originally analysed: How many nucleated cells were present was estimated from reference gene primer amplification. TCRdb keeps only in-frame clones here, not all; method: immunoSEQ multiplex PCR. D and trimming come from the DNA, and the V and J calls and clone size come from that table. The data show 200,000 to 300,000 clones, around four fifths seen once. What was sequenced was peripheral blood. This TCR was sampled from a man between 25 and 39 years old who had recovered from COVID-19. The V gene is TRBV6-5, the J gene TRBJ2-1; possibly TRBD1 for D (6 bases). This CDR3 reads CASSTGTQRNEQFF. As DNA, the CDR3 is TGTGCCAGCAGTACCGGGACACAGAGGAATGAGCAGTTCTTC.